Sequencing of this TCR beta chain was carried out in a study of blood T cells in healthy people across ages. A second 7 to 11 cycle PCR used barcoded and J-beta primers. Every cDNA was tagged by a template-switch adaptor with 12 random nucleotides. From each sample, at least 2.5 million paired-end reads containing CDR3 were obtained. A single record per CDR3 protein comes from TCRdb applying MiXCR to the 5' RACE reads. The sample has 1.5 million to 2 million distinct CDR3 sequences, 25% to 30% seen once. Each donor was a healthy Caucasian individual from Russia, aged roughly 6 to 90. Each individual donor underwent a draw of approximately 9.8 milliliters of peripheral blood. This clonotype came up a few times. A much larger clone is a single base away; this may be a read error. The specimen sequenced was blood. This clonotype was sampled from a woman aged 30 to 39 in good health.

The CDR3 region has the DNA TGTGCCAGCAGGAAGGGGAGCTCCTACAATGAGCAGTTCTTC. Its translation: CASRKGSSYNEQFF. This rearrangement joins TRBV9 to TRBJ2-1; the D gene could be TRBD1 or TRBD2 (5 bases each). The V and J ends lost 5 bases and 0 bases respectively, with 9 bases between them. In germline, CDR1 is SGDLS, CDR2 YYNGEE. This CDR3 is 14 amino acids long.